This entry lists 4 T cell receptor beta chains sequenced from one sample in a study of tumor T cells in aggressive B-cell lymphoma. The assay was immunoSEQ multiplex PCR, and TCRdb's table has in-frame clones only and misses some. In the table there are about 3,200 clones, around 86% of which are singletons. Source material: tumor tissue. The receptors were gathered from an adult with diffuse large B cell lymphoma.

The CDR3 loop reads CASSHLSSGNTIYF. CDR3 DNA sequence: TGTGCCAGCAGCCATTTGAGCTCTGGAAACACCATATATTTT. The V gene is TRBV11-2, the J gene TRBJ1-3; no firm D call. Germline values: CDR1 SGHAT, CDR2 FQNNGV. V shed 5 bases and J shed 0 bases, with 8 bases lying between them. This CDR3 is 14 amino acids long.

CDR3 bases: TGTGCCAGCAGTGCTCCTGGACAGGATGAAAAACTGTTTTTT. Its translation: CASSAPGQDEKLFF. The chain couples TRBV25-1 to TRBJ1-4, with 7 bases aligning to TRBD1. CDR3 size: 14 residues. CDR1 is MGHDK, CDR2 SYGVNS, per germline. V lost 4 bases and J lost 6; bases outside the gene matches: 5. The full variable domain, its missing parts supplied by reference TRBV25-1 and TRBJ1-4, is EADIYQTPRYLVIGTGKKITLECSQTMGHDKMYWYQQDPGMELHLIHYSYGVNSTEKGDLSSESTVSRIRTEHFPLTLESARPSHTSQYLCASSAPGQDEKLFFGSGTQLSVL.

The chain couples TRBV10-2 to TRBJ1-5; 7 bases match TRBD1. Germline CDR1 is WSHSY and CDR2 is SAAADI. This CDR3 is built from 14 residues. V dropped 6 bases and J dropped 4; count of bases not matched to a gene: 6. The CDR3 loop is CASRRTGGNQPQHF. The DNA of the CDR3 is TGCGCCAGCAGGAGGACAGGTGGGAATCAGCCCCAGCATTTT.

The CDR3 DNA is TGTGCCATCAACCTAGGGGAGACTAGCGGGAGCAATGAGCAGTTCTTC. Residues: CAINLGETSGSNEQFF. The genes are TRBV10-3 and TRBJ2-1, with 12 bases that match TRBD2. Trimming at V came to 7 bases and at J to 6 bases, leaving 10 bases not matched to a gene. Germline-derived CDR1 and CDR2 are ENHRY and SYGVKD. This CDR3 contains 16 residues.